These T cell receptor beta chains were read from a single sample in a study of blood T cell repertoires in COVID-19. This table comes from immunoSEQ multiplex PCR, and its TCRdb copy is limited to in-frame clones, with some not included. The sample records more than 150,000 clones, over 90% being singletons. The sequenced sample consisted of peripheral blood. The receptors originated from a man aged 45 to 65 with acute or convalescent COVID-19. CDR3s include the opening cysteine and the closing phenylalanine or tryptophan. D genes are given only for firm matches. For some rows the clone size is stated as once, few or many, or as a class when expanded; others skip it.

NA	TRBV19	TRBJ1-2	NA	CASSIRTKNYGYTF	TGTGCCAGTAGTATCCGGACAAAAAACTATGGCTACACCTTC
NA	TRBV15	TRBJ2-1	NA	CATSRSAASLDEQFF	TGTGCCACCAGCAGATCAGCGGCCTCCCTTGATGAGCAGTTCTTC
NA	TRBV10-3	TRBJ2-2	NA	CAISISEAGELFF	TGTGCCATCAGTATTAGCGAGGCCGGGGAGCTGTTTTTT
TRBD1	TRBV28	TRBJ1-1	NA	CASSSQGKAFF	TGTGCCAGCAGTTCACAGGGGAAAGCTTTCTTT
NA	TRBV7-2	TRBJ2-5	once	CASSVGGETQYF	TGTGCCAGCAGCGTCGGCGGGGAGACCCAGTACTTC
NA	TRBV10-3	TRBJ1-2	NA	CAISESQGLNGYTF	TGTGCCATCAGTGAGTCGCAGGGGTTGAATGGCTACACCTTC
NA	TRBV7-3	TRBJ1-1	NA	CASSLSGGFTEAFF	TGTGCCAGCAGCTTGTCGGGGGGCTTCACTGAAGCTTTCTTT
NA	TRBV5-1	TRBJ2-5	NA	CASSLEDNQETQYF	TGCGCCAGCAGCTTGGAGGACAACCAAGAGACCCAGTACTTC
NA	TRBV2	TRBJ2-5	once	CASTGEEETQYF	TGTGCCAGCACGGGGGAAGAAGAGACCCAGTACTTC
TRBD2	TRBV29-1	TRBJ2-1	NA	CSVRWLAENNEQFF	TGCAGCGTTCGTTGGCTAGCGGAGAACAATGAGCAGTTCTTC
NA	TRBV28	TRBJ1-6	NA	CASSGAGAASPLHF	TGTGCCAGCAGCGGAGCGGGGGCGGCTTCACCCCTCCACTTT
TRBD2	TRBV19	TRBJ2-6	NA	CASAGGSSGANVLTF	TGTGCCAGCGCGGGGGGTTCCTCTGGGGCCAACGTCCTGACTTTC
NA	TRBV16	TRBJ2-1	NA	CASSQSRGTSSEQFF	TGTGCCAGCAGCCAATCAAGGGGCACCAGCTCCGAGCAGTTCTTC
TRBD2	TRBV10-1	TRBJ2-1	NA	CASFQTSDNEQFF	TGCGCCAGCTTCCAGACTAGCGACAATGAGCAGTTCTTC
NA	TRBV29-1	TRBJ2-7	once	CSVVSLTSYEQYF	TGCAGCGTTGTATCTCTAACTTCCTACGAGCAGTACTTC
NA	TRBV7-9	TRBJ1-4	NA	CASSTGQIANEKLFF	TGTGCCAGCAGCACCGGACAGATCGCTAATGAAAAACTGTTTTTT
TRBD1	TRBV18	TRBJ2-2	NA	CASSPGTGLNTGELFF	TGTGCCAGCTCACCCGGGACAGGTTTGAACACCGGGGAGCTGTTTTTT
NA	TRBV19	TRBJ1-4	NA	CASSRFLTTGTTNEKLFF	TGTGCCAGTAGTAGGTTCCTCACCACAGGGACAACTAATGAAAAACTGTTTTTT
NA	TRBV28	TRBJ1-5	few	CASSPGLGGGNQPQHF	TGTGCCAGCAGCCCGGGCCTTGGAGGCGGCAATCAGCCCCAGCATTTT
TRBD2	TRBV9	TRBJ2-3	NA	CASSVPLRGGGANTQYF	TGTGCCAGCAGCGTACCATTGCGGGGCGGGGGGGCCAATACGCAGTATTTT
NA	TRBV2	TRBJ2-5	NA	CASSEDRDGETQYF	TGTGCCAGCAGTGAAGACAGGGACGGAGAGACCCAGTACTTC
TRBD1	TRBV6-5	TRBJ2-1	once	CATWTGSYNEQFF	TGTGCCACCTGGACAGGGTCCTACAATGAGCAGTTCTTC
NA	TRBV15	TRBJ2-1	NA	CATSAWTDYNEQFF	TGTGCCACTTCGGCATGGACAGACTACAATGAGCAGTTCTTC
NA	TRBV9	TRBJ1-3	NA	CASSFQEIGNTIYF	TGTGCCAGCAGCTTCCAGGAAATTGGAAACACCATATATTTT
NA	TRBV12-2	TRBJ2-7	NA	CASRSSRVWYEQYF	TGTGCAAGTCGCTCCTCACGGGTTTGGTACGAGCAGTACTTC
NA	TRBV6-5	TRBJ2-2	NA	CASSPDTTNTGELFF	TGTGCCAGCAGCCCGGACACAACGAACACCGGGGAGCTGTTTTTT
TRBD2	TRBV5-1	TRBJ2-1	NA	CASSLAGTSLSNEQFF	TGCGCCAGCAGCTTGGCCGGGACTAGCTTGTCCAATGAGCAGTTCTTC
TRBD1	TRBV27	TRBJ1-5	NA	CASSGTVSNQPQHF	TGTGCCAGCAGTGGGACAGTTAGCAATCAGCCCCAGCATTTT
TRBD1	TRBV24-1	TRBJ2-5	NA	CATSDLGTGKQYF	TGTGCCACCAGTGATCTAGGGACAGGGAAACAGTACTTC
NA	TRBV9	TRBJ1-1	NA	CASSVDPTGHTEAFF	TGTGCCAGCAGCGTAGACCCAACAGGGCATACTGAAGCTTTCTTT
NA	TRBV14	TRBJ2-4	NA	CASSLRGVSIQYF	TGTGCCAGCAGCCTGCGGGGAGTAAGCATTCAGTACTTC
TRBD2	TRBV5-4	TRBJ2-5	NA	CASSQPGTSEQETQYF	TGTGCCAGCAGTCAGCCCGGGACTAGCGAACAAGAGACCCAGTACTTC
NA	TRBV29-1	TRBJ1-1	NA	CSAPGQPMNTEAFF	TGCAGCGCTCCGGGACAACCCATGAACACTGAAGCTTTCTTT
NA	TRBV3-1/TRBV3-2	TRBJ2-5	NA	CASSPRVREIGPQYF	TGTGCCAGCAGCCCCAGAGTCAGAGAGATTGGGCCCCAGTACTTC
NA	TRBV29-1	TRBJ2-1	NA	CSVEASGTSSTNEQFF	TGCAGCGTTGAAGCCTCCGGGACATCTAGCACCAATGAGCAGTTCTTC
NA	TRBV2	TRBJ2-5	NA	CASSLALTNQETQYF	TGTGCCAGCAGCCTCGCACTGACAAACCAAGAGACCCAGTACTTC
NA	TRBV7-2	TRBJ1-3	NA	CASSQGLIDSGNTIYF	TGTGCCAGCAGCCAGGGACTTATAGACTCTGGAAACACCATATATTTT
TRBD2	TRBV9	TRBJ2-5	NA	CASSRIQRGGQETQYF	TGTGCCAGCAGCCGTATCCAGCGGGGAGGCCAAGAGACCCAGTACTTC
NA	TRBV5-6	TRBJ1-2	NA	CASSLGTPTYGYTF	TGTGCCAGCAGCTTGGGGACACCTACCTATGGCTACACCTTC
NA	TRBV9	TRBJ1-2	NA	CASSPAGPYGYTF	TGTGCCAGCAGCCCCGCAGGGCCCTATGGCTACACCTTC
NA	TRBV2	TRBJ1-5	NA	CASSESRVWNQPQHF	TGTGCCAGCAGTGAGAGTCGAGTTTGGAATCAGCCCCAGCATTTT
TRBD1	TRBV10-3	TRBJ2-1	NA	CAISYTGQGDNEQFF	TGTGCCATCAGTTATACGGGACAGGGAGACAATGAGCAGTTCTTC
NA	TRBV30	TRBJ2-2	NA	CACIQGTGELFF	TGTGCCTGTATACAGGGAACCGGGGAGCTGTTTTTT